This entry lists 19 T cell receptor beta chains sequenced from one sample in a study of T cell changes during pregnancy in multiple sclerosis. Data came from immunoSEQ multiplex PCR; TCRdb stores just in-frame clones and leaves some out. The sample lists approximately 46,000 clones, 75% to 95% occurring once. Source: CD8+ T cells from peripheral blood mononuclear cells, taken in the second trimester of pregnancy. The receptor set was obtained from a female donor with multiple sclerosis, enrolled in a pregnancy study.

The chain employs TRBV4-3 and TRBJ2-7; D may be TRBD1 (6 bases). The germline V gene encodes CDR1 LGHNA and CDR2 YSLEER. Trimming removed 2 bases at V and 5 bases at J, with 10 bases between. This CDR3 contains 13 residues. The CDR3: CASSQTGSHEQYF. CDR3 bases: TGCGCCAGCAGCCAAACAGGGTCCCACGAGCAGTACTTC.

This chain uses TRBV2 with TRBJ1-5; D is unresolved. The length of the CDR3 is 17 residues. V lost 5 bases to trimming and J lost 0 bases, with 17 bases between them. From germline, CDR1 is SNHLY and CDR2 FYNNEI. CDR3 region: CASSTAPEGYSNQPQHF. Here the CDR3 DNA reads TGTGCCAGCAGTACCGCACCGGAGGGTTATAGCAATCAGCCCCAGCATTTT. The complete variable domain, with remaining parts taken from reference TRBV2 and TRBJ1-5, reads EPEVTQTPSHQVTQMGQEVILRCVPISNHLYFYWYRQILGQKVEFLVSFYNNEISEKSEIFDDQFSVERPDGSNFTLKIRSTKLEDSAMYFCASSTAPEGYSNQPQHFGDGTRLSIL.

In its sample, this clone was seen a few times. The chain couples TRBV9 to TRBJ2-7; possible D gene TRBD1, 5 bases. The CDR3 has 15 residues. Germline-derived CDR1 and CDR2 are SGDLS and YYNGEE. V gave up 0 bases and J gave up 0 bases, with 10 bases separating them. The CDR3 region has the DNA TGTGCCAGCAGCGTAGATTACAGGAGCTCCTACGAGCAGTACTTC. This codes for CASSVDYRSSYEQYF.

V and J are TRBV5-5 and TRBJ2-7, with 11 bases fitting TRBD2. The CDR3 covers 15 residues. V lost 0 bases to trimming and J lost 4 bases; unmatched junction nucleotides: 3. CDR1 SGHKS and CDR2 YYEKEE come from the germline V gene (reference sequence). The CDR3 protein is CASSLASGGTYEQYF. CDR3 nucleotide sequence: TGTGCCAGCAGCTTGGCTAGCGGGGGGACTTACGAGCAGTACTTC.

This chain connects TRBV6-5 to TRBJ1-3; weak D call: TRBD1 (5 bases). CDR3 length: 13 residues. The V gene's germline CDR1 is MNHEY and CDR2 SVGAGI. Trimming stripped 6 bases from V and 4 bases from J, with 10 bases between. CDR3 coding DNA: TGTGCCAGCAGCACGACAGAAGGAAACACCATATATTTT. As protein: CASSTTEGNTIYF.

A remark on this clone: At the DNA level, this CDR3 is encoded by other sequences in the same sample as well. The CDR3 nucleotides are TGTGCCAGCAGACAAGAGAACACTGAAGCTTTCTTT. It encodes CASRQENTEAFF. The chain recombines TRBV27 with TRBJ1-1; D is unresolved. Germline V gives CDR1 MNHEY, CDR2 SMNVEV (reference sequence). The germline V and J ends were trimmed by 6 bases and 1 base, with 6 bases remaining between them. The CDR3 totals 12 residues.

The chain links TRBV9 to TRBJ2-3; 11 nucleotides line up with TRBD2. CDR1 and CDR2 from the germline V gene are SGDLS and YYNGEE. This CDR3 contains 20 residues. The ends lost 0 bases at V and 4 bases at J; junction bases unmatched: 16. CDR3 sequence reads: CASSVVAGLAAPGDSDTQYF. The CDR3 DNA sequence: TGTGCCAGCAGCGTAGTTGCGGGACTAGCGGCTCCGGGGGACTCAGATACGCAGTATTTT.

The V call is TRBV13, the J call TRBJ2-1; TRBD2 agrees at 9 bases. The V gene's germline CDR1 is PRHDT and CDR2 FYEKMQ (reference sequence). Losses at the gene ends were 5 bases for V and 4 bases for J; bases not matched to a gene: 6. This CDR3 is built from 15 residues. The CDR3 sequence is CASSIAGVTYNEQFF. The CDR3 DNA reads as TGTGCCAGCAGCATAGCGGGGGTAACATACAATGAGCAGTTCTTC.

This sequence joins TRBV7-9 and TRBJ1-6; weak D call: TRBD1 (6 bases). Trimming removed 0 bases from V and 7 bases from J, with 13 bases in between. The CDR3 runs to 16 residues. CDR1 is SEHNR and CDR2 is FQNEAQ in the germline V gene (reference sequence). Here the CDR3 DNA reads TGTGCCAGCAGCTTAGCCGGGGCAGGGGAAAATTCACCCCTCCACTTT. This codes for CASSLAGAGENSPLHF. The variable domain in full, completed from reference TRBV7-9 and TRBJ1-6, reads DTGVSQNPRHKITKRGQNVTFRCDPISEHNRLYWYRQTLGQGPEFLTYFQNEAQLEKSRLLSDRFSAERPKGSFSTLEIQRTEQGDSAMYLCASSLAGAGENSPLHFGNGTRLTVT.

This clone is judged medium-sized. CDR3: CASSQAGGTDTQYF. The CDR3 region has the DNA TGTGCCAGCAGTCAAGCGGGGGGCACAGATACGCAGTATTTT. This chain links TRBV6-4 with TRBJ2-3, with 8 bases that match TRBD2. The junction had 2 bases not matched to a gene; V was cut back by 5 bases and J by 1 base. The CDR3 consists of 14 residues. The V gene's germline CDR1 is MRHNA and CDR2 SNTAGT.

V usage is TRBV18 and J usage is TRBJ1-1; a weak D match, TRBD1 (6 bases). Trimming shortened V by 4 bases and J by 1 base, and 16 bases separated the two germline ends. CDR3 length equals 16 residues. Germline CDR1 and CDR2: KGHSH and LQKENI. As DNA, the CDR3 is TGTGCCAGCTCACAATCACCACAGGGATCGAACACTGAAGCTTTCTTT. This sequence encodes CASSQSPQGSNTEAFF.

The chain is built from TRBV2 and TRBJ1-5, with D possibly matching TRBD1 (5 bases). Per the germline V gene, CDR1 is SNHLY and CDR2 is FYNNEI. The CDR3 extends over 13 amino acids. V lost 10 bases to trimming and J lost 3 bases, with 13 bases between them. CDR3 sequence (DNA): TGTGCCATCGAGAAAGGGGTCAATCAGCCCCAGCATTTT. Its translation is CAIEKGVNQPQHF.

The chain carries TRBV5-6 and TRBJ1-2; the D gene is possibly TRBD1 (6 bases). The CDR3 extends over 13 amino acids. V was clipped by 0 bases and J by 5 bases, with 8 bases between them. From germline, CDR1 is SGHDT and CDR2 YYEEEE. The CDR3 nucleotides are TGTGCCAGCAGCTTGGGCAGGGGTTATGGCTACACCTTC. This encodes CASSLGRGYGYTF. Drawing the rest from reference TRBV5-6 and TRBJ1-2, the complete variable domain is DAGVTQSPTHLIKTRGQQVTLRCSPKSGHDTVSWYQQALGQGPQFIFQYYEEEERQRGNFPDRFSGHQFPNYSSELNVNALLLGDSALYLCASSLGRGYGYTFGSGTRLTVV.

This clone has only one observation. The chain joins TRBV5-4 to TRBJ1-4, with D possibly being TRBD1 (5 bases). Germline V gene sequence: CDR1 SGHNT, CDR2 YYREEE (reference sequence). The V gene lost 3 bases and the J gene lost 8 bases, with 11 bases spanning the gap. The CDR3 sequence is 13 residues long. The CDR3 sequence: CASSWGDEEKLFF. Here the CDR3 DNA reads TGTGCCAGCAGCTGGGGGGATGAAGAAAAACTGTTTTTT.

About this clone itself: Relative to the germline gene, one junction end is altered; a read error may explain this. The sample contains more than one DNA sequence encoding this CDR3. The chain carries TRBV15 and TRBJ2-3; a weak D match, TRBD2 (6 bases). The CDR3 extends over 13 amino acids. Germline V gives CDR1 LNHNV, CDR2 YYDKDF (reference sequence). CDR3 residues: CATSGPPTDTQYF. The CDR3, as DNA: TGTGCTACCAGCGGGCCCCCCACAGATACGCAGTATTTT.

CDR3 bases: TGTGCCAGCGCCCCGCGCATAGATTATGGCTACACCTTC. This sequence encodes CASAPRIDYGYTF. This sequence joins TRBV6-5 and TRBJ1-2; D is unclear. The germline V gene has CDR1 MNHEY and CDR2 SVGAGI. V was shortened by 8 bases and J by 5 bases, with 15 bases between the two germline ends. The CDR3 is 13 residues long.

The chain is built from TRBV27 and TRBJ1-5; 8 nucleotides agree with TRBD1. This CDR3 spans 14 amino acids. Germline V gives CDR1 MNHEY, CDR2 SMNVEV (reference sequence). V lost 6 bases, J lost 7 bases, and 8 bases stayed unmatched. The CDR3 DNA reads TGTGCCAGCAGCAAAGGGACAGGACAACAGCCCCAGCATTTT. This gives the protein CASSKGTGQQPQHF.

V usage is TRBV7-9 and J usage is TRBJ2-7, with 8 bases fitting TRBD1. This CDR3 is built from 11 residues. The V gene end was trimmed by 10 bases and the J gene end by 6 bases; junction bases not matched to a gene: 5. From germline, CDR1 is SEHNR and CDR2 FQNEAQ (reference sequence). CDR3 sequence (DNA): TGTGCCACCCAGGGGGCTAGCGAGCAGTACTTC. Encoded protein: CATQGASEQYF.

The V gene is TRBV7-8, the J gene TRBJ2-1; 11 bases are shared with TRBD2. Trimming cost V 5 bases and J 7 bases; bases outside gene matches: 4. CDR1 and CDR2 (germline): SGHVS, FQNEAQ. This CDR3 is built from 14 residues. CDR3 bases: TGTGCCAGCAGCCCTAGCGGGGGGATAAATGAGCAGTTCTTC. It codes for CASSPSGGINEQFF.